These T cell receptor beta chains were read from a single sample in a study of cytomegalovirus exposure and HLA in healthy donors. The method was immunoSEQ multiplex PCR; TCRdb's version includes in-frame clones alone and lacks a portion of them. The data contain 150,000 or so clones, roughly 88% of them singletons. The material sequenced was PBMCs. The receptor source for this set is a man aged 18 to 29 in good health and CMV-seropositive. CDR3s include the opening cysteine and the closing phenylalanine or tryptophan. Fields, in order: D gene, V gene, J gene, clone size, CDR3 DNA, CDR3 protein. The D gene is left open where the match is weak. Only part of the rows carry a size: once, few, many, or a class if the clone is expanded.

-	TRBV6-6	TRBJ2-1	-	TGTGCCAGCATGGCGGGCAATGAGCAGTTCTTC	CASMAGNEQFF
-	TRBV7-9	TRBJ1-5	-	TGTGCCAGCAGCTCAGGGAGCAATCAGCCCCAGCATTTT	CASSSGSNQPQHF
TRBD1	TRBV5-1	TRBJ1-2	-	TGCGCCAGCAGCTTCTCTACAGGGGGAGGCTATGGCTACACCTTC	CASSFSTGGGYGYTF
TRBD1	TRBV30	TRBJ2-5	few	TGTGCCTGGAGTGGGGGCAGGGGGCTGGAGACCCAGTACTTC	CAWSGGRGLETQYF
-	TRBV6-1	TRBJ1-2	-	TGTGCCAGCAGTGAAGAGTGGCCTAACTATGGCTACACCTTC	CASSEEWPNYGYTF
TRBD2	TRBV19	TRBJ2-1	-	TGTGCCAGTAGTAGTTGGTCGATAGCGGGGGCTATCTCCTACAATGAGCAGTTCTTC	CASSSWSIAGAISYNEQFF
TRBD1	TRBV11-2	TRBJ1-1	once	TGTGCCAGCAGCATCGGGACAGGGGGTATTGTGGCTTTCTTT	CASSIGTGGIVAFF
-	TRBV7-3	TRBJ2-5	once	TGTGCCAGCAGCCGGGGGTCTGTGGAGACCCAGTACTTC	CASSRGSVETQYF
-	TRBV2	TRBJ1-5	-	TGTGCCAGCAATGGAGAGCCCAATCAGCCCCAGCATTTT	CASNGEPNQPQHF
-	TRBV7-6	TRBJ1-3	-	TGTGCCAGCGCGCTCTTTTTCCCGAGCTCTGGAAACACCATATATTTT	CASALFFPSSGNTIYF
TRBD2	TRBV23-1	TRBJ2-1	-	TGCGCCAGCGGAGCCGGGGGGGAATTGAACAATGAGCAGTTCTTC	CASGAGGELNNEQFF
-	TRBV4-3	TRBJ1-1	-	TGCGCCAGCAGCCAAGGGGGCACCATGAACACTGAAGCTTTCTTT	CASSQGGTMNTEAFF